This T cell receptor (beta chain) was retrieved from a study of cytomegalovirus exposure and HLA in healthy donors. In the study overall: Earlier, almost 120 million unique TCR beta sequences were recovered from roughly 200 million T cells by an analysis. General observations from the study: Rarity characterized most TCR sequences, yet some public TCRs appeared in many donors.

Primers: 60 Vbeta forward and 13 Jbeta reverse. Sequenced by immunoSEQ multiplex PCR; TCRdb stores in-frame clones only, minus some. The sample totals 45,000 to 60,000 clones. The trim removed 4 bases at V and 4 bases at J, leaving 1 base unmatched. Looked up from germline, CDR1 is MNHNS and CDR2 is SASEGT. The CDR3 extends over 15 amino acids. For this clone: Antigen unknown.

The chain recombines TRBV6-1 with TRBJ2-1; 13 bases match TRBD2. This sequence originates from a woman aged 40 to 50 in good health and CMV-seronegative. The sequenced material came from PBMCs. The CDR3 spells CASSAGLAGYNEQFF. The CDR3 DNA reads as TGTGCCAGCAGTGCGGGACTAGCGGGGTACAATGAGCAGTTCTTC.